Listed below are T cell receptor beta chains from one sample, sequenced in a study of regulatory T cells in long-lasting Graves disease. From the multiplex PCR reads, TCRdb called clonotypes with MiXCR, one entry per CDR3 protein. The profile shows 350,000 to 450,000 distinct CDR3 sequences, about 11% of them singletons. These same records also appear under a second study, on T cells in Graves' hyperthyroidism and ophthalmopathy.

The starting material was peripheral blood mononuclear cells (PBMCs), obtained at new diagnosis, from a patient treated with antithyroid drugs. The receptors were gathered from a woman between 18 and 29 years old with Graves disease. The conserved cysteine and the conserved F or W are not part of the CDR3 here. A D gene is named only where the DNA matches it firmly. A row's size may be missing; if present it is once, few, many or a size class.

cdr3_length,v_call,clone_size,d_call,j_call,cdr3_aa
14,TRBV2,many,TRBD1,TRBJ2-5,ASSEARDRTGGTQY
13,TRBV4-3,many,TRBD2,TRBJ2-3,ASSPGLVVGDTQY
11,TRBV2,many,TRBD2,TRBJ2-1,ASIIAGGNEQF
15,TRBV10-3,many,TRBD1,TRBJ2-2,AISDTGGSSNTGELF
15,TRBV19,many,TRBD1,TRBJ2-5,ASSNGTGFSLQETQY
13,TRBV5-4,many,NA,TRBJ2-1,ASSFGGVGYNEQF
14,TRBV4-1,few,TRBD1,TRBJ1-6,ASSRSGGQGNSPLH
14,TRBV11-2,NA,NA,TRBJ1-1,TSNPASDRGGTEAF
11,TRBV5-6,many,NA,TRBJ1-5,ASSRGRYQPQH
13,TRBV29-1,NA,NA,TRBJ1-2,SVDPRTAGGYGYT
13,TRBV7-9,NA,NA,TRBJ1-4,ASSLVGPSNEKLF
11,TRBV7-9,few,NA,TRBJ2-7,ASSQGHRYEQY
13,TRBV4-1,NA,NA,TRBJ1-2,ASSHFAGAVYGYT
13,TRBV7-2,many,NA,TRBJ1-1,ASSLSPIMNTEAF
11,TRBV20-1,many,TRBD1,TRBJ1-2,SAQEDRIYGYT
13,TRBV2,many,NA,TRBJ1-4,ASSETGWPNEKLF
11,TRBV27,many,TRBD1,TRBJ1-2,ASRLRQGYGYT
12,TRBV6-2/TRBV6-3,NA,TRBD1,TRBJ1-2,ASSATGGHYGYT
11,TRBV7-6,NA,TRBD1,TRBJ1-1,ASSLGGQAEAF
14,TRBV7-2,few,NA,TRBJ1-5,ASSLVSVEGREPQH
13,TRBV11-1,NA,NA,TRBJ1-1,ASSPYRQTLNGAF
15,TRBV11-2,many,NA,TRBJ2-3,ASSQDASDASTDTQY
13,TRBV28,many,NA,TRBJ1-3,ASRKELSRRNTIY
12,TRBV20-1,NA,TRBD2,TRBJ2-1,SARELAGGNEQF
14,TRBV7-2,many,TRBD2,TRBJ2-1,ASSLTPSGRFGEQF
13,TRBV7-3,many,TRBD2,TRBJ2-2,ASSLYQRGAGELF
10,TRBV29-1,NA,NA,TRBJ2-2,SVRPGAGEPF
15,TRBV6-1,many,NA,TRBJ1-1,ASSTFLPGPTGTEAF
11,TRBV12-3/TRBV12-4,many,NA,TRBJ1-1,ASSLLENTEAF
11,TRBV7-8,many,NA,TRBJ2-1,ASRQMRSSEQF
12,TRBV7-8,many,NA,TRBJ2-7,ASSLAFGGNKQY
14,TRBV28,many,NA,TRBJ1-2,ASSSVEGGEDYGYT
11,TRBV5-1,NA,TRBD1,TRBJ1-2,ASSGDRGHGYT
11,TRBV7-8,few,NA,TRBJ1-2,ASSLVPGWGYT
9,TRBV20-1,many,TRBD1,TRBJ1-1,SAGRDRGAF
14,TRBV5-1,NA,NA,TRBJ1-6,ASSLGYLTADSPLH
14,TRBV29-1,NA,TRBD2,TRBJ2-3,SVEGRLAVITDTQY
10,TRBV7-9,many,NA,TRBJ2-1,ASSSSGGEQF
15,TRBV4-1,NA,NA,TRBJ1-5,ASSQEGNGPANQPQH
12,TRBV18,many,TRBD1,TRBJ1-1,ASSRQGRDTEAF
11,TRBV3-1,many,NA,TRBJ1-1,ASSQLGNTEAF
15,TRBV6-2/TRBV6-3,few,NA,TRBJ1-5,ASSYSMGRPRDQPQH
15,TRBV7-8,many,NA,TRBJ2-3,ASSLREGYLVWDTQY
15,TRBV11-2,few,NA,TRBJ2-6,ASSSGRESSGANVLT
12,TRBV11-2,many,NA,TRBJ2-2,ASSLAPITGELF
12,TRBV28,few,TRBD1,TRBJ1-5,ASSDRGQGQPQH
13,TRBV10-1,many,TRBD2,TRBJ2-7,ASSRGTSGSYEQY
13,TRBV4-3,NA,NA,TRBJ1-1,ASSRGFSGNTEAF
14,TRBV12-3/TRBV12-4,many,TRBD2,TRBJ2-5,ASRRLISGLEETQY
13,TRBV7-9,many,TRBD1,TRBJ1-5,ASSRGTGGSQPQH